The 18 T cell receptor beta chains below all came from one sample that was sequenced in a study of blood T cells in healthy people across ages. A second PCR, run for about 7 to 11 cycles, used a sample-barcoded 5' primer plus a J-beta primer mix. TCRdb redid the calling of the 5' RACE reads with MiXCR, one entry per CDR3 protein. The table shows fewer than 650,000 distinct CDR3 sequences, with about 25% occurring only once. The same specimen was also included in a second study, on T cells of mothers and their children.

The sequencing sample was made of blood. The receptors here all came from a boy aged 2 to 10 in good health.

The chain joins TRBV6-5 to TRBJ1-1; TRBD1 matches at 8 bases. The CDR3 runs to 15 residues. Germline lookup yields CDR1 MNHEY and CDR2 SVGAGI. Trimming removed 6 bases from V and 3 bases from J; junction bases left unmatched: 9. This CDR3 is CASRISRQGYTEAFF. CDR3 nucleotide sequence: TGTGCCAGCAGAATATCCCGACAGGGGTACACTGAAGCTTTCTTT.

The sample holds a few counts of this clonotype. The chain recombines TRBV2 with TRBJ1-6; the match to TRBD1 covers 9 bases. The junction had 7 bases not matched to a gene; V was cut back by 6 bases and J by 7 bases. Per germline, CDR1 SNHLY and CDR2 FYNNEI. The CDR3 spans 15 residues. CDR3: CASREQGARNSPLHF. In DNA, the CDR3 is TGTGCCAGCAGGGAACAGGGGGCGCGGAATTCACCCCTCCACTTT.

A few counts support this clonotype. The chain is built from TRBV28 and TRBJ2-5, with a tentative D call TRBD2 (5 bases). The J call may be incorrect, as the DNA end agrees better with TRBJ2-1. The CDR3 is 14 residues long. Germline lookup yields CDR1 MDHEN and CDR2 SYDVKM. The CDR3 protein is CAIAEDSNYNEQFF. CDR3 DNA sequence: TGTGCCATCGCGGAGGACTCGAACTACAATGAGCAGTTCTTC.

The chain carries TRBV6-2 or TRBV6-3 and TRBJ2-5, with a tentative D call TRBD1 (6 bases). This CDR3 spans 15 amino acids. Trimming took 5 bases from V and 1 from J, leaving 14 bases between them. Germline CDR1 and CDR2: MNHEY and SVGEGT. The DNA of the CDR3 is TGTGCCAGCAGTAGATCCGACAGGACCCAAGAGACCCAGTACTTC. Encoded protein: CASSRSDRTQETQYF.

The CDR3 DNA follows: TGTGCCAGCAGGCGTAACACTGAAGCTTTCTTT. Translated: CASRRNTEAFF. This chain joins TRBV6-5 and TRBJ1-1; D remains unclear. Between the trimmed V and J ends, which lost 6 bases and 2 bases, there was a span of 4 bases. The CDR3 totals 11 residues. Germline-derived CDR1 and CDR2 are MNHEY and SVGAGI.

This chain connects TRBV21-1 to TRBJ2-1; the D segment call TRBD2 is taken from the table without a DNA check. TRBV21-1 is a pseudogene segment. The CDR3 length is 17 residues. CDR3 region: CASTENRTSGSYNEQFF. CDR3 bases: TGTGCCAGCACCGAAAACCGGACTAGCGGGAGCTACAATGAGCAGTTCTTC.

This clonotype was counted many times. The rearrangement joins TRBV4-3 to TRBJ1-2; weak D call: TRBD1 (5 bases). The CDR3 is made up of 14 amino acids. Trimming stripped 4 bases from V and 8 bases from J, with 17 bases between. CDR1 is LGHNA and CDR2 is YSLEER in the germline V gene. The CDR3 loop reads CASSPTPHGDGYTF. The DNA for the CDR3 is TGCGCCAGCAGCCCTACCCCCCATGGGGACGGCTACACCTTC.

This clonotype came up a few times. The chain combines TRBV25-1 with TRBJ2-5; D is undetermined. Germline lookup yields CDR1 MGHDK and CDR2 SYGVNS. V lost 1 base and J 2 bases, leaving 8 bases between the germline ends. The CDR3 extends over 14 amino acids. CDR3 coding DNA: TGTGCCAGCAGTGAATTTGATGGTCAAGAGACCCAGTACTTC. It translates to CASSEFDGQETQYF.

The table lists this clonotype with a few counts. The chain couples TRBV6-5 to TRBJ2-5; D is possibly TRBD1 or TRBD2 (5 bases each). The ends were cut back, 7 bases at V and 4 bases at J, with 19 bases in the middle. This CDR3 is built from 15 residues. Germline V CDR1 and CDR2: MNHEY, SVGAGI. Written as DNA, the CDR3 is TGTGCCAGCACCCCCGGGACCGTGGGACCAGAGACCCAGTACTTC. Translating gives CASTPGTVGPETQYF.

The J gene is TRBJ1-2, the V gene TRBV7-9; D unclear. The CDR3 is 14 residues long. The germline V gene has CDR1 SEHNR and CDR2 FQNEAQ (reference sequence). The V end lost 8 bases, the J end lost 8 bases, and 21 bases lay between the germline ends. In nucleotides, the CDR3 is TGTGCCAGCTTCCGGATGGAGGACGGATTGGGCTACACCTTC. It translates to CASFRMEDGLGYTF.

V is TRBV6-1 and J is TRBJ2-7; D ambiguous. The CDR3 is 12 amino acids. Trimming removed 2 bases from V and 6 bases from J, with 8 bases in between. The germline V gene has CDR1 MNHNS and CDR2 SASEGT. The CDR3 sequence is CASSESYFEQYF. The CDR3 coding sequence is TGTGCCAGCAGTGAATCCTATTTCGAGCAGTACTTC.

Only one count was recorded for this clonotype. V gene TRBV4-3 combines with J gene TRBJ1-1; D uncertain. From germline, CDR1 is LGHNA and CDR2 YSLEER. There are 15 residues in the CDR3. V shed 5 bases and J shed 0 bases, with 13 bases lying between them. The CDR3 loop reads CASSSDANMNTEAFF. As DNA, the CDR3 is TGCGCCAGCAGCTCCGACGCCAACATGAACACTGAAGCTTTCTTT.

This clonotype appeared a few times. The rearrangement uses TRBV4-3 and TRBJ2-5; 8 bases align to TRBD1. Unmatched junction bases numbered 10, after V lost 3 bases and J lost 1 base. Germline V gene sequence: CDR1 LGHNA, CDR2 YSLEER. The CDR3 loop spans 17 amino acids. This CDR3 reads CASSQAGQGGGQETQYF. CDR3 sequence (DNA): TGCGCCAGCAGCCAGGCTGGACAGGGAGGAGGCCAAGAGACCCAGTACTTC.

This clonotype was seen many times. The rearrangement uses TRBV7-2 and TRBJ2-5; D is perhaps TRBD1 (6 bases). Per the germline V gene, CDR1 is SGHTA and CDR2 is FQGNSA. The CDR3 is made up of 12 amino acids. With 5 bases removed from V and 5 bases from J, the gap between germline ends came to 9 bases. DNA for the CDR3: TGTGCCAGCAGCACAGGGCATGAGACCCAGTACTTC. Translation: CASSTGHETQYF.

The chain uses TRBV5-1 and TRBJ2-3; D not certain. CDR3 length: 14 residues. CDR1 is SGHRS and CDR2 is YFSETQ in the germline V gene. The germline V and J ends were trimmed by 0 bases and 2 bases, with 7 bases remaining between them. This CDR3 is CASSLAATTDTQYF. As DNA, the CDR3 is TGCGCCAGCAGCTTGGCGGCTACCACAGATACGCAGTATTTT.

V usage is TRBV27 and J usage is TRBJ2-1, with TRBD2 matching over 9 bases. In germline, CDR1 is MNHEY, CDR2 SMNVEV (reference sequence). V was clipped by 2 bases and J by 8 bases; unmatched bases: 7. The CDR3 spans 15 residues. Here the CDR3 DNA reads TGTGCCAGCAGTTTAATAGCTAGCGGGATCGATGAGCAGTTCTTC. Amino acid sequence: CASSLIASGIDEQFF.

On this clonotype: One end of the junction does not line up with germline, which may come from a read error. This chain uses TRBV11-2 with TRBJ2-5; 10 bases are a match to TRBD1. CDR1 and CDR2 (germline): SGHAT, FQNNGV. CDR3 length: 15 amino acids. CDR3: CASSLERTGGSKEFF. The CDR3 nucleotides read TGTGCCAGCAGCTTAGAGCGGACAGGGGGTTCAAAAGAGTTCTTC.

The chain uses TRBV7-2 and TRBJ2-2, with 8 bases lining up with TRBD2. The CDR3 has 18 residues. V lost 7 bases to trimming and J lost 6 bases; unmatched junction nucleotides: 19. CDR1 and CDR2 (germline): SGHTA, FQGNSA. The CDR3 is CASTKTPVPGGESGELFF. CDR3 DNA: TGTGCCAGCACCAAAACCCCCGTCCCGGGAGGGGAATCCGGGGAGCTGTTTTTT.